A selection of T cell receptor beta chains follows, all from one sample in a study of blood T cell repertoires in COVID-19. Generated by immunoSEQ multiplex PCR, the TCRdb table keeps only in-frame clones and is missing some. The sample lists about 170,000 clones; about 83% were seen once. Sequencing used peripheral blood. The receptors here all came from a man aged 18-30 years with active or convalescent COVID-19. CDR3s leave out the opening cysteine and the closing phenylalanine or tryptophan. The order of the fields is CDR3 length, V gene, CDR3 protein.

cdr3_length: 12
v_call: TRBV3-1/TRBV3-2
cdr3_aa: ASSHRTVNQPQH

cdr3_length: 14
v_call: TRBV7-3
cdr3_aa: ASSLSRDRGGNEQF

cdr3_length: 11
v_call: TRBV24-1
cdr3_aa: ATHDSSYNEQF

cdr3_length: 14
v_call: TRBV24-1
cdr3_aa: ATSDPTGGSSYEQY

cdr3_length: 11
v_call: TRBV6-5
cdr3_aa: ASIGQKNTEAF

cdr3_length: 13
v_call: TRBV25-1
cdr3_aa: ASSFAGALADTQY

cdr3_length: 11
v_call: TRBV30
cdr3_aa: AWSVQHLNEQF

cdr3_length: 11
v_call: TRBV24-1
cdr3_aa: ATAGQPNQPQH

cdr3_length: 13
v_call: TRBV11-1
cdr3_aa: ASSSGAGVVETQY

cdr3_length: 12
v_call: TRBV6-9
cdr3_aa: ASSGQGQNQPQH

cdr3_length: 15
v_call: TRBV19
cdr3_aa: ASSPRTSGSETGELF

cdr3_length: 13
v_call: TRBV6-2/TRBV6-3
cdr3_aa: ASSYLTGDASEQY

cdr3_length: 13
v_call: TRBV2
cdr3_aa: ASSVAPTQYNEQF

cdr3_length: 12
v_call: TRBV13
cdr3_aa: ASSLAGGNQPQH

cdr3_length: 12
v_call: TRBV30
cdr3_aa: AWRGRLSTDTQY

cdr3_length: 12
v_call: TRBV7-2
cdr3_aa: ASSLSRTTEAQY

cdr3_length: 13
v_call: TRBV24-1
cdr3_aa: ATSPTGSKDTEAF

cdr3_length: 15
v_call: TRBV9
cdr3_aa: ASSVGRTSGLQETQY

cdr3_length: 13
v_call: TRBV10-3
cdr3_aa: AISEYEATNEKLF

cdr3_length: 11
v_call: TRBV12-3/TRBV12-4
cdr3_aa: ASSFGSNYGYT

cdr3_length: 13
v_call: TRBV9
cdr3_aa: ASSDSGGAGNEQF

cdr3_length: 13
v_call: TRBV6-5
cdr3_aa: ASSYSLGAGETQY

cdr3_length: 13
v_call: TRBV14
cdr3_aa: ASSPQHGAGSPLH

cdr3_length: 11
v_call: TRBV10-3
cdr3_aa: AIIGEGKNEQF

cdr3_length: 12
v_call: TRBV7-8
cdr3_aa: ASSLSQGGQPQH

cdr3_length: 12
v_call: TRBV6-5
cdr3_aa: ASSTGGAFAEAF

cdr3_length: 12
v_call: TRBV4-2
cdr3_aa: ASSQGDRDEKLF

cdr3_length: 11
v_call: TRBV18
cdr3_aa: ASSPHSNTEAF

cdr3_length: 15
v_call: TRBV7-2
cdr3_aa: ASSLQRKTAGGHEQY

cdr3_length: 13
v_call: TRBV4-1
cdr3_aa: ASSQVDRVGDTQY

cdr3_length: 13
v_call: TRBV27
cdr3_aa: ASSAAGTGGSPLH

cdr3_length: 11
v_call: TRBV27
cdr3_aa: ASSPRTDNEQF

cdr3_length: 12
v_call: TRBV29-1
cdr3_aa: SVVNPGAGNTIY

cdr3_length: 12
v_call: TRBV7-9
cdr3_aa: ASSFRQRITEAF

cdr3_length: 14
v_call: TRBV6-1
cdr3_aa: ASSEAGGSRETEAF

cdr3_length: 13
v_call: TRBV25-1
cdr3_aa: ASSAPGITNEKLF

cdr3_length: 11
v_call: TRBV12-3/TRBV12-4
cdr3_aa: ASLDSLNTEAF

cdr3_length: 13
v_call: TRBV5-1
cdr3_aa: ASSLAPGTSTEAF

cdr3_length: 14
v_call: TRBV7-9
cdr3_aa: ASSSGGTGDGNTIY